The present T cell receptor beta chain was sequenced within a study of cytomegalovirus exposure and HLA in healthy donors. Judged by abundance, this clone is medium-sized. The target antigen is unknown. The CDR3 totals 14 residues. J was trimmed by 7 bases and V by 4 bases; bases with no gene match: 7. Germline V gene sequence: CDR1 SGHKS, CDR2 YYEKEE (reference sequence). Study-level points and caveats: Common viral pathogens seemed, in a later analysis, to connect with several of the most significant clusters.

Primers for the PCR totalled 60 Vbeta and 13 Jbeta. Assay used: immunoSEQ multiplex PCR; TCRdb lists only in-frame clones, some missing. This sample carries about 140,000 clones, about 84% of them seen once, and the ten largest clones take 2% to 3%. The receptor's source is a man aged 50 to 60 in good health and CMV-seronegative. Sequencing was performed on PBMCs. The chain links TRBV5-5 to TRBJ2-1; 8 nucleotides align to TRBD1. The CDR3 here is CASSIRTGRNEQFF. In DNA form, the CDR3 reads TGTGCCAGCAGCATTCGGACAGGGAGAAATGAGCAGTTCTTC.